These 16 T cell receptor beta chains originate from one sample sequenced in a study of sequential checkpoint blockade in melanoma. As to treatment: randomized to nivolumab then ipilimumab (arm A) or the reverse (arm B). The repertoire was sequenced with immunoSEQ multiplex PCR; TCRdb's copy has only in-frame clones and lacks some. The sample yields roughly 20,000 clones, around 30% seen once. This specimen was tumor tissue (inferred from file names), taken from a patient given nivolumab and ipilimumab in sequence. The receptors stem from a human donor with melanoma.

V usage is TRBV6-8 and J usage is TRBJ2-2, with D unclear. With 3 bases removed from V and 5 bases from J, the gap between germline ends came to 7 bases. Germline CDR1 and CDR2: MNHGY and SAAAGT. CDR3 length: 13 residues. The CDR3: CASSYQQTGELFF. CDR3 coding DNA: TGTGCCAGCAGTTATCAGCAAACCGGGGAGCTGTTTTTT.

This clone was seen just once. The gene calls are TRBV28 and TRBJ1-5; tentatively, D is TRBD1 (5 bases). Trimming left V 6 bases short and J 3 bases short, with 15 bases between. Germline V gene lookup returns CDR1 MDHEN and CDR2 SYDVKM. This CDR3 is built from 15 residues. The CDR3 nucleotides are TGTGCCAGCAGGACCGCCGGGACGGACAATCAGCCCCAGCATTTT. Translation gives CASRTAGTDNQPQHF.

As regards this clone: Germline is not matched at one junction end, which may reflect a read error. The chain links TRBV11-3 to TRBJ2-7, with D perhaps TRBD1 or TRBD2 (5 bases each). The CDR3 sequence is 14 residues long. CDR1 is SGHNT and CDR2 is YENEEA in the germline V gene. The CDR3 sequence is CASSPGRSSYEQYF. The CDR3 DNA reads TGTGCTAGCAGCCCGGGACGGAGCTCCTACGAGCAGTACTTC.

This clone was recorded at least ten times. The CDR3 reads CATTPRRQDEKLFF. The DNA of the CDR3 is TGTGCCACGACCCCGAGGCGCCAGGATGAAAAACTGTTTTTT. The chain recombines TRBV28 with TRBJ1-4; D remains ambiguous. The ends were cut back, 10 bases at V and 6 bases at J, with 18 bases in the middle. The CDR3 extends over 14 amino acids. Germline assignment: CDR1 MDHEN and CDR2 SYDVKM.

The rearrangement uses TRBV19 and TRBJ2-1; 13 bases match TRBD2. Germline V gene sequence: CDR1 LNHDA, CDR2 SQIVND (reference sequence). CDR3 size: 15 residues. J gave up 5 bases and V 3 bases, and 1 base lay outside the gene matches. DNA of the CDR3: TGTGCCAGTAGTATCGGACTAGCGGGGGACAATGAGCAGTTCTTC. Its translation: CASSIGLAGDNEQFF.

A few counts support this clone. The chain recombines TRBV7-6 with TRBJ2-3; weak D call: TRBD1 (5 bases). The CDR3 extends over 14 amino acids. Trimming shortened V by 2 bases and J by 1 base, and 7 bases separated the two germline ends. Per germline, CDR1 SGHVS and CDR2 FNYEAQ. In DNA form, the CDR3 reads TGTGCCAGCAGCTTAACAGGCGGCACAGATACGCAGTATTTT. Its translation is CASSLTGGTDTQYF.

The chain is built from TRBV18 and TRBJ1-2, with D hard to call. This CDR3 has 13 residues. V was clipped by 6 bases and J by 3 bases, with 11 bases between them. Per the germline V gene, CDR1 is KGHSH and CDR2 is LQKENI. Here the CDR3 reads CASSQGLDYGYTF. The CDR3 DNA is TGTGCCAGCTCTCAAGGGCTGGACTATGGCTACACCTTC.

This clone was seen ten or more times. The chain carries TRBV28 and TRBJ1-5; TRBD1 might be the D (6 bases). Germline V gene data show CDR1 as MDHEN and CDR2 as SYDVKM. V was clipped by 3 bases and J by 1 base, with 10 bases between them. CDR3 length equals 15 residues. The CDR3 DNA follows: TGTGCCAGCAGTTTTTCGGGGGCGAGCAATCAGCCCCAGCATTTT. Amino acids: CASSFSGASNQPQHF.

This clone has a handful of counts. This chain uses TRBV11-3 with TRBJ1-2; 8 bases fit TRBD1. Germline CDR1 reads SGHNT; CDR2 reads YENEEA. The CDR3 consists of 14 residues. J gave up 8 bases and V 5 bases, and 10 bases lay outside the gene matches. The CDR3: CASSRTGSTSGYTF. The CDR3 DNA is TGTGCCAGCAGCCGGACAGGGTCGACGAGCGGCTACACCTTC.

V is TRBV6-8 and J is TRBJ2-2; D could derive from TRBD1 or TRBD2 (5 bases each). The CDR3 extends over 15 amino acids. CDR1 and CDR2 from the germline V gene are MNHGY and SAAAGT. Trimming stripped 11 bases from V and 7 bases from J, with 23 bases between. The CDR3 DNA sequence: TGTGCCTCAGCCTCCGGGACCATCCGGGGCGGGGAGCTGTTTTTT. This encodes CASASGTIRGGELFF.

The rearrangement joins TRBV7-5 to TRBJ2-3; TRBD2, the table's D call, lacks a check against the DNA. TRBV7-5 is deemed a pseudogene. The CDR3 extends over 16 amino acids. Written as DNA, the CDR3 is TGTGCCAGCAGCTCCCGACTAGCGGGAGGGCCAGATACGCAGTATTTT. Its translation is CASSSRLAGGPDTQYF.

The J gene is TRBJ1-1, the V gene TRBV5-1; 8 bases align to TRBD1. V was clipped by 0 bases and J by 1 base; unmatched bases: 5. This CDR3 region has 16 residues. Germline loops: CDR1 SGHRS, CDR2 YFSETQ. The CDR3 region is CASSLGQGKGNTEAFF. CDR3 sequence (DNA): TGCGCCAGCAGCTTGGGACAGGGGAAAGGGAACACTGAAGCTTTCTTT.

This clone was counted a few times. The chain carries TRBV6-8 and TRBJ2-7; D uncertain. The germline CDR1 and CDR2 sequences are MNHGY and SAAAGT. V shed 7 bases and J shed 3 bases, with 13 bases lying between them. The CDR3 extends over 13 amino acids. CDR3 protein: CASKPLGGYEQYF. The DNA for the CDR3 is TGTGCCAGCAAACCTTTAGGCGGCTACGAGCAGTACTTC.

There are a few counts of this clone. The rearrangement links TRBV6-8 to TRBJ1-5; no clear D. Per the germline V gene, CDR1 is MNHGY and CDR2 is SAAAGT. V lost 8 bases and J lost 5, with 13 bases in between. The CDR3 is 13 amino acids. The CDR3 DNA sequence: TGTGCCAGCGCGTTGGACTTTTATCAGCCCCAGCATTTT. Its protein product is CASALDFYQPQHF.

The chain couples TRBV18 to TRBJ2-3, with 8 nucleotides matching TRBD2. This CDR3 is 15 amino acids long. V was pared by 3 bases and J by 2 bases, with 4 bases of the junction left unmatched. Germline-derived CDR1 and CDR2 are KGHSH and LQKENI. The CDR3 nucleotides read TGTGCCAGCTCACCGGGACTAGGGGTCACAGATACGCAGTATTTT. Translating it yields CASSPGLGVTDTQYF.

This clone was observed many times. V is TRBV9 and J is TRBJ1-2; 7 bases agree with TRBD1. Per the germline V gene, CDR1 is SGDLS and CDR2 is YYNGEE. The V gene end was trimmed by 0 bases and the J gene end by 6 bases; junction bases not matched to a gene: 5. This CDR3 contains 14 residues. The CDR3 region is CASSVETGWDGYTF. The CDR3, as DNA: TGTGCCAGCAGCGTAGAGACAGGGTGGGATGGCTACACCTTC.